The clone carrying this TCR beta chain was picked up one time. CDR3 length: 15 residues. The V gene end was trimmed by 3 bases and the J gene end by 0 bases; junction bases not matched to a gene: 2. CDR1 and CDR2 from the germline V gene are SGHVS and FNYEAQ. The authors' processing: From reference gene primer amplification, estimates of nucleated cell counts were derived. Sequencing was performed with immunoSEQ multiplex PCR; in TCRdb, only in-frame clones are kept and a portion is missing. That table supplies the V and J calls and clone size; D and trimming were determined from the DNA. This table holds about 270,000 clones, roughly 90% found once. Seattle-derived patients entered the study during active infection and were followed longitudinally. The data are from a study of blood T cell repertoires in COVID-19. Study overall: Material from acute and convalescent COVID-19 was sourced from the United States, Italy and Spain. The analysed material was cDNA or gDNA that came from T cells, B-cell-depleted T cells, or PBMCs.

The specimen sequenced was peripheral blood. This chain uses TRBV7-6 with TRBJ2-7; 10 bases align to TRBD2. This clonotype originated in a woman younger than 45 with COVID-19, enrolled during active disease. For the CDR3, the DNA is TGTGCCAGCAGCTTTAGCGGGGGGAGCTCCTACGAGCAGTACTTC. Translated, it gives CASSFSGGSSYEQYF.